This T cell receptor beta chain was recorded in a study of OX40 agonist ivuxolimab in advanced cancers. About the full investigation: The costimulatory receptor OX40 (CD134) was targeted by ivuxolimab, a fully human IgG2 agonistic monoclonal antibody. The purpose of peripheral TCRbeta sequencing was to test whether ivuxolimab changed TCR sequence diversity and led to clonal T-cell expansion. Patients were allowed to have had prior anti-PD-1, anti-PD-L1 or anti-CTLA-4 therapy, and 40% of the dose-escalation patients had been treated with checkpoint inhibitors. Partial responses occurred in three dose-escalation patients: two with cutaneous melanoma and one with hepatocellular carcinoma. The paper describes the monotherapy dose-escalation part (N of about 54 patients) of the phase I trial of ivuxolimab. Of the roughly 52 dose-escalation patients, hepatocellular carcinoma was present in 19, melanoma in approximately 15, renal cell carcinoma in 9 and head and neck cancer in 9. Intravenous ivuxolimab was administered to patients every 2 weeks at six dose levels: 0.01, 0.1, 0.3, 1.5, 3 and 10 mg/kg. The dose-escalation cohort was around 83% male with a mean age of around 64 years, ranging from roughly 23 to 85.

The CDR3 goes from the cysteine to the phenylalanine over 14 residues. Left in the record is the CDR3 DNA by itself, 42 bases read in frame from the first base. V loses 5 bases, J loses 5 bases, and the germline ends lie 15 bases apart. The germline V gene (reference sequence) gives CDR1 as LNHDA and CDR2 as SQIVND. For sequencing of the TCRbeta CDR3 region, genomic DNA was extracted from the sorted cells. TCRbeta CDR3 regions were sequenced using the immunoSEQ Assay. As stored in TCRdb, this immuneACCESS dataset retains in-frame rearrangements with V and J assigned. A fraction of the clones does not appear; measured against another copy, unresolved V genes explain less than half of the discrepancy, and the remainder lacks a known reason. Recorded for this sample are 70,000 to 90,000 clones; roughly 84% of them occurred a single time. The ten top clones hold around 7.5% of the sample. Regarding this clone: Which antigen it targets is not known. Per-base quality was not reported, and no clone a single base away is much larger than it.

The trial excluded patients who had a history of autoimmune disease or who were on systemic immunosuppression. In every dose cohort, peripheral blood was drawn for TCR sequencing at baseline, cycle 4 day 1, and cycle 7 day 1. Samples came from an open-label, multicenter, first-in-human phase I dose-escalation trial of ivuxolimab. The trial enrolled adults with locally advanced or metastatic head and neck squamous cell, hepatocellular, melanoma or renal cell carcinoma. Before TCR sequencing, CD4+ T cells and CD8+ T cells from peripheral blood were sorted into separate populations. Summary of the overall study and its limitations: Clonal expansion of both CD4+ and CD8+ blood T cells was observed from baseline to week 6 at doses 0.1 to 3.0 mg/kg. Low levels of normalized T-cell clonal expansion were also seen in some nonresponding patients. After ivuxolimab, CD8+ T cells had more expanded clones than CD4+ T cells on average. Antigen specificity was not determined for the clonally expanded peripheral T cells. Partial responders in the 0.1-3.0 mg/kg groups had among the lowest normalized peripheral clonal expansion, especially among CD8+ T cells.

The sequence came from an adult with an advanced solid tumor such as melanoma, head and neck, liver or kidney cancer. The chain is made from TRBV19 and TRBJ1-1, and TRBD1 may be the D gene, going by 6 matching bases. The material was CD4+ or CD8+ T cells sorted from blood, obtained in a trial of the OX40 agonist ivuxolimab. Here the CDR3 is given as CASSPLGQGTEAFF. The DNA sequence is given as TGTGCCAGTAGTCCCCTCGGGCAGGGGACTGAAGCTTTCTTT.